These 10 T cell receptor beta chains were sequenced from one sample in a study of T-cell memory formation after mild COVID-19. TCRdb re-called the 5' RACE reads with MiXCR, one entry per CDR3 protein. The sample lists fewer than 450,000 distinct CDR3 sequences; under 25% were seen once. Sequencing was performed on PBMCs or a T cell subset sorted from them (not recorded which). The receptors were gathered from an adult woman who had mild COVID-19 (a few samples of this study predate the infection). Cell type and time point are not known.

This clonotype has just a few counts. The V call is TRBV12-3 or TRBV12-4, the J call TRBJ2-1; a possible D gene is TRBD2 (5 bases). V gave up 7 bases and J gave up 5 bases, with 24 bases separating them. The length of the CDR3 is 17 residues. The CDR3 loop reads CASMLLGHPERHNEQFF. CDR3 in DNA: TGTGCCAGCATGCTACTAGGGCACCCCGAGAGACACAATGAGCAGTTCTTC.

The sample holds a few counts of this clonotype. The V and J genes are TRBV7-2 and TRBJ1-1; the D gene is possibly TRBD1 (6 bases). Germline V lookup: CDR1 SGHTA, CDR2 FQGNSA. This CDR3 is built from 15 residues. The V gene lost 3 bases and the J gene lost 0 bases, with 11 bases spanning the gap. CDR3 DNA: TGTGCCAGCAGCTTCCCAGGGGATCTGAACACTGAAGCTTTCTTT. This encodes CASSFPGDLNTEAFF.

The chain uses TRBV4-1 and TRBJ1-1; no firm D call. Germline CDR1 reads MGHRA; CDR2 reads YSYEKL. Trimming left V 2 bases short and J 7 bases short, with 11 bases between. This CDR3 region has 13 residues. The CDR3 coding sequence is TGCGCCAGCAGCCAAAGGCAGGAAGGTGAAGCTTTCTTT. It translates to CASSQRQEGEAFF.

Only one count was recorded for this clonotype. The rearrangement uses TRBV6-2 or TRBV6-3 and TRBJ2-3, with D possibly TRBD2 on 7 matching bases. V lost 6 bases to trimming and J lost 4 bases, with 20 bases between them. The CDR3 is 16 residues long. CDR1 and CDR2 from the germline V gene are MNHEY and SVGEGT. The CDR3 DNA reads TGTGCCAGCAGCAAACGGGGGGCTCTAGGGCCAGATACGCAGTATTTT. It codes for CASSKRGALGPDTQYF.

The chain employs TRBV4-1 and TRBJ1-5; D uncertain. The V end lost 4 bases, the J end lost 7 bases, and 14 bases lay between the germline ends. This CDR3 contains 14 residues. Germline V gene sequence: CDR1 MGHRA, CDR2 YSYEKL. The CDR3 here is CASSRSRDWQPQHF. The CDR3 region has the DNA TGCGCCAGCAGCCGGTCGAGGGATTGGCAGCCCCAGCATTTT.

This clonotype was seen more than once but under ten times. The chain employs TRBV9 and TRBJ2-7; D is unresolved. CDR3 size: 13 residues. Germline V lookup: CDR1 SGDLS, CDR2 YYNGEE. With 0 bases removed from V and 3 bases from J, the gap between germline ends came to 7 bases. The CDR3 sequence: CASSVDDVYEQYF. CDR3 DNA: TGTGCCAGCAGCGTAGACGACGTCTACGAGCAGTACTTC.

This clonotype was observed at least ten times. The chain links TRBV27 to TRBJ2-1; TRBD2 matches at 7 bases. Germline CDR1 is MNHEY and CDR2 is SMNVEV (reference sequence). V dropped 3 bases and J dropped 0; count of bases not matched to a gene: 2. This CDR3 comprises 15 residues. The CDR3 DNA reads TGTGCCAGCAGTTTTGGGGGGGGCTCCTACAATGAGCAGTTCTTC. This translates into CASSFGGGSYNEQFF.

The V gene is TRBV7-3, the J gene TRBJ2-7, with D perhaps matching TRBD1 (6 bases). Germline CDR1 SGHTA, CDR2 FQGTGA. V was clipped by 11 bases and J by 3 bases, with 17 bases between them. The CDR3 spans 13 residues. The CDR3 sequence is CAGLWDKNYEQYF. DNA for the CDR3: TGTGCCGGATTGTGGGACAAGAACTACGAGCAGTACTTC.

The chain uses TRBV9 and TRBJ2-1, with 8 bases fitting TRBD2. Per the germline V gene, CDR1 is SGDLS and CDR2 is YYNGEE. The CDR3 runs to 15 residues. V shed 0 bases, J shed 5 bases, and the junction held 4 bases outside the gene matches. CDR3 in amino acids: CASSVGLALNNEQFF. Written as DNA, the CDR3 is TGTGCCAGCAGCGTAGGACTAGCGCTGAACAATGAGCAGTTCTTC.

The rearrangement joins TRBV10-2 to TRBJ1-1; no reliable D call. The CDR3 covers 15 residues. Between the trimmed V and J ends, which lost 6 bases and 1 base, there was a span of 15 bases. Germline V gene data show CDR1 as WSHSY and CDR2 as SAAADI. The CDR3 reads CASRALVVTNTEAFF. CDR3 in DNA: TGCGCCAGCAGGGCTCTAGTGGTGACGAACACTGAAGCTTTCTTT.